The clone carrying this T cell receptor (beta chain) came up once. The record originates from a study of blood T cell repertoires in COVID-19. Study-level information: Collection of acute and convalescent COVID-19 samples took place in the United States, Italy and Spain. PBMCs, B-cell-depleted T cells, or T cells were the source of the cDNA or gDNA that made up the material.

In the original workflow: By means of reference gene primer amplification, nucleated cell counts were estimated. Generated by immunoSEQ multiplex PCR, the TCRdb table keeps only in-frame clones and is missing some. That table supplies the V and J calls and clone size; D and trimming were determined from the DNA. The sample holds a few hundred thousand clones, approximately 86% seen once. This CDR3 is 14 amino acids long. Trimming removed 5 bases at V and 4 bases at J, with 12 bases between. Germline assignment: CDR1 LGHNT and CDR2 FRNRAP. Sequences were obtained from peripheral blood. This chain connects TRBV12-5 to TRBJ2-1; D possibly corresponds to TRBD2 (5 bases). This clonotype originated in a man aged 35 to 55 who had recovered from COVID-19. DNA for the CDR3: TGTGCTAGTGGTCTTGAGGGCCGTTACAATGAGCAGTTCTTC. The encoded protein is CASGLEGRYNEQFF.